Reported below is one TCR beta chain. This sample stems from a study of blood T cell repertoires in COVID-19. Across the whole study: The United States, Italy and Spain supplied acute and convalescent COVID-19 samples.

TCRdb keeps only in-frame clones here, not all; method: immunoSEQ multiplex PCR. The data show about 220,000 clones, 80% to 90% seen once. Germline values: CDR1 GTSNPN, CDR2 SVGIG (reference sequence). CDR3 size: 13 residues. Trimming cost V 8 bases and J 7 bases; bases outside gene matches: 11. This sequence originates from a woman aged 18-30 years in a cohort exposed to, infected with or recovered from COVID-19 (not recorded which). V is TRBV30 and J is TRBJ2-7; 10 positions match TRBD1. The material sequenced was PBMCs or T cells enriched from blood (not recorded which). Written as DNA, the CDR3 is TGTGCCGGGACAGGGGCCTGGGGAGTAGAGCAGTACTTC. Protein sequence: CAGTGAWGVEQYF.